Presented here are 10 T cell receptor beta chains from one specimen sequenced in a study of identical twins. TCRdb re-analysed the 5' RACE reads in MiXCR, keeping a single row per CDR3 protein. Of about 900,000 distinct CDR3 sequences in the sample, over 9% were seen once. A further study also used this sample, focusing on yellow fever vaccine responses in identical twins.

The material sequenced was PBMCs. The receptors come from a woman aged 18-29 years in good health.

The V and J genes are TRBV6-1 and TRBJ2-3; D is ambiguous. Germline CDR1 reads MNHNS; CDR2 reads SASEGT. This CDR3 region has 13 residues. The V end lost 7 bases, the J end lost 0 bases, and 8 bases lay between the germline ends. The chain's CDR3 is CASKTISTDTQYF. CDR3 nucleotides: TGTGCCAGCAAAACGATCAGCACAGATACGCAGTATTTT.

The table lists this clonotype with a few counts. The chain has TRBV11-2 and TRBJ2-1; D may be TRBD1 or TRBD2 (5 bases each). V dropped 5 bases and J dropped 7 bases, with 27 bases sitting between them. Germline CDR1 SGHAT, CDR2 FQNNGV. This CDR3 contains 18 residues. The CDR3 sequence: CASSRPSGWTRTGNEQFF. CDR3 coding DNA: TGTGCCAGCAGCCGACCGTCAGGGTGGACCCGTACGGGGAATGAGCAGTTCTTC.

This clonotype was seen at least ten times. The CDR3 loop is CASSVGPKGSVTDTQYF. CDR3 nucleotides: TGTGCCAGCAGCGTAGGGCCGAAGGGGAGTGTTACAGATACGCAGTATTTT. The chain uses TRBV9 and TRBJ2-3; D is possibly TRBD1 or TRBD2 (5 bases each). The CDR3 is 17 residues long. Between the trimmed V and J ends, which lost 0 bases and 3 bases, there was a span of 17 bases. Germline V gives CDR1 SGDLS, CDR2 YYNGEE.

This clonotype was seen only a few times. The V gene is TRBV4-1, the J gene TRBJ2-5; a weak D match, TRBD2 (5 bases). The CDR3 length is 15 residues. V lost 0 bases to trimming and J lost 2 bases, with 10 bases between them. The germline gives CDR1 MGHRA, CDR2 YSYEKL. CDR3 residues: CASSQERRSQETQYF. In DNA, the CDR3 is TGCGCCAGCAGCCAAGAGCGGAGGTCACAAGAGACCCAGTACTTC.

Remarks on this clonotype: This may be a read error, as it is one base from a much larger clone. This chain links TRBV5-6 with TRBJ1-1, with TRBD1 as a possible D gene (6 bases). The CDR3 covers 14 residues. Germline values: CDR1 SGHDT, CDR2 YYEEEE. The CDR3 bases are TGTGCCAGGAGCTTTCGGGGGCTGGGCACTGAAGCTTTCTTT. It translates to CARSFRGLGTEAFF. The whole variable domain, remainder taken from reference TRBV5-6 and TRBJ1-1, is DAGVTQSPTHLIKTRGQQVTLRCSPKSGHDTVSWYQQALGQGPQFIFQYYEEEERQRGNFPDRFSGHQFPNYSSELNVNALLLGDSALYLCARSFRGLGTEAFFGQGTRLTVV.

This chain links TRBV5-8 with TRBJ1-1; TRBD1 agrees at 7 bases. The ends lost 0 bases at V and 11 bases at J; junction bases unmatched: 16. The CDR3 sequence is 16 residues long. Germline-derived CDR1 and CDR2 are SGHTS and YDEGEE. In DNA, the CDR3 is TGTGCCAGCAGCTTGGGCTCTTCGACAGGGTCTGCGATGGCTTTCTTT. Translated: CASSLGSSTGSAMAFF.

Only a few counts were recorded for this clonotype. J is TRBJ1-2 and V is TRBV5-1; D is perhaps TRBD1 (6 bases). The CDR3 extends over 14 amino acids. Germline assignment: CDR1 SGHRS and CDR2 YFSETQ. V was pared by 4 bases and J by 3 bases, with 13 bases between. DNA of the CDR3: TGCGCCAGCAGCCACGCAGGGGCGGACTATGGCTACACCTTC. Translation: CASSHAGADYGYTF. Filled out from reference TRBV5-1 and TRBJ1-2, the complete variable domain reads KAGVTQTPRYLIKTRGQQVTLSCSPISGHRSVSWYQQTPGQGLQFLFEYFSETQRNKGNFPGRFSGRQFSNSRSEMNVSTLELGDSALYLCASSHAGADYGYTFGSGTRLTVV.

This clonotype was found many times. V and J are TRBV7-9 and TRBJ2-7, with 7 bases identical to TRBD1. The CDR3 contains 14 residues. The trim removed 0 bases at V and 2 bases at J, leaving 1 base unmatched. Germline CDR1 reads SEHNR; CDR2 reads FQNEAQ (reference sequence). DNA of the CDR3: TGTGCCAGCAGCTTAGCCGGGACAGCCTACGAGCAGTACTTC. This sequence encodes CASSLAGTAYEQYF. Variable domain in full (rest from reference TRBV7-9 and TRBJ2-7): DTGVSQNPRHKITKRGQNVTFRCDPISEHNRLYWYRQTLGQGPEFLTYFQNEAQLEKSRLLSDRFSAERPKGSFSTLEIQRTEQGDSAMYLCASSLAGTAYEQYFGPGTRLTVT.

CDR3 loop: CAIQPPGRIRNEQYV. CDR3 nucleotide sequence: TGCGCCATCCAGCCTCCCGGCAGGATCCGTAACGAGCAGTACGTC. V and J are TRBV5-1 and TRBJ2-7; D unresolved. The CDR3 runs 15 residues. Germline CDR1 reads SGHRS; CDR2 reads YFSETQ. Trimming removed 9 bases at V and 5 bases at J, with 24 bases between.

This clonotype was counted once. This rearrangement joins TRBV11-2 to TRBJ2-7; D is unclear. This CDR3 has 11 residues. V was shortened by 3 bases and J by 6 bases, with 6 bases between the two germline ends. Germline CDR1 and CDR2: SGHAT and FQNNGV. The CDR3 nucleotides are TGTGCCAGCAGCTTCGTTAGCGAGCAGTACTTC. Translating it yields CASSFVSEQYF.